This T cell receptor beta chain was observed in a study of blood T cells in healthy people across ages. For the second PCR, which ran for about 7 to 11 cycles, a sample-barcoded 5' primer and a J-beta primer mix were used. TCRdb re-analysed the 5' RACE reads in MiXCR, keeping a single row per CDR3 protein. The sample yields approximately 320,000 distinct CDR3 sequences, around 27% seen once. This clonotype appeared a few times. V lost 3 bases, J lost 3 bases, and 25 bases stayed unmatched. CDR3 length: 21 amino acids. In germline, CDR1 is SGHDT, CDR2 YYEEEE. This chain connects TRBV5-6 to TRBJ2-7; the match to TRBD2 covers 9 bases. The sequenced sample consisted of blood. This TCR came from a woman aged 70-85 years in good health. CDR3 nucleotide sequence: TGTGCCAGCAGCTCCCCTACGTGGGGGGGAATTAGGACTAGCGCTATCTACGAGCAGTACTTC. Amino acids: CASSSPTWGGIRTSAIYEQYF.